Sequencing of this T cell receptor (beta chain) was carried out in a study of OX40 agonist ivuxolimab in advanced cancers. Study-wide results and limits: Low normalized clonal expansion also occurred in some nonresponding patients.

CDR3 length: 16 residues. The V gene's germline CDR1 is KGHSH and CDR2 LQKENI. Germline trimming cut 1 base from V and 3 bases from J; bases unmatched to any gene: 0. Baseline, cycle 4 day 1, and cycle 7 day 1 were the blood sampling points. With respect to this clone: Its antigen is not known.

Sequencing was performed with immunoSEQ multiplex PCR; in TCRdb, only in-frame clones are kept and a portion is missing. In the table there are 60,000 to 90,000 clones, about 87% of which are singletons. This TCR came from an adult with an advanced solid tumor such as melanoma, head and neck, liver or kidney cancer. V and J are TRBV18 and TRBJ2-5; 15 bases are shared with TRBD2. The source was CD4+ or CD8+ T cells sorted from blood, collected in a trial of the OX40 agonist ivuxolimab. The CDR3 sequence is CASSPRTSGREETQYF. CDR3 DNA: TGTGCCAGCTCACCACGGACTAGCGGGAGGGAAGAGACCCAGTACTTC.